This T cell receptor beta chain originates from a study of cytotoxic CD8 clonotypes in ibrutinib-treated CLL. TCRdb keeps only in-frame clones here, not all; method: immunoSEQ multiplex PCR. The sample has 90,000 to 95,000 clones; 70% to 80% are singletons. Concerning this clone: Its matching antigen is unknown. The CDR3 carries no conserved terminal phenylalanine or tryptophan, so it likely arises from a read error. The DNA is omitted, as the CDR3 cannot be located on it reliably, and the CDR3 follows TCRdb's listing.

The CDR3 is 9 amino acids in total, end residues counted. Study outcomes and limitations: Clonality increased with ibrutinib response but returned toward baseline at progression. Sustained-remission patients were sampled at different times than progressing patients were.

This material consisted of PBMCs, taken after 24 months of ibrutinib treatment. The V gene is TRBV1, the J gene TRBJ2-4; the table's D call of TRBD2 was not tested on the DNA. TRBV1 is given as a pseudogene. This clonotype was obtained from a human donor with chronic lymphocytic leukemia. The CDR3 spells CTSSLTPPG.